This is a list of T cell receptor beta chains from one sample in a study of T-cell reconstitution after alpha-beta-depleted transplantation in children. TCRdb used MiXCR to reprocess the PCR reads, holding one entry per CDR3 protein. The table lists about 490,000 distinct CDR3 sequences, approximately 10% of them singletons. The sequencing here drew on PBMCs, taken before TCRalphabeta/CD19-depleted stem cell transplant. The receptors were sampled from a child aged 2-15 years with inherited bone marrow failure, due to receive a stem cell transplant. CDR3s include the opening cysteine and the closing phenylalanine or tryptophan. The D gene is left open where the match is weak. Size values are once, few and many counts, or a class for expanded clones, and some rows have none.

DNA	CDR3	D	V	J	size
TGTGCCAGCAGCTACGACAGCACCTACGAGCAGTACTTC	CASSYDSTYEQYF	-	TRBV7-2	TRBJ2-7	few
TGTGCCAGTACCCCCGGGCCTCGCTCTGGAAACACCATATATTTT	CASTPGPRSGNTIYF	-	TRBV19	TRBJ1-3	few
TGTGCCAGTAAACTAGCGGGAGGGCCTGAGCAGTTCTTC	CASKLAGGPEQFF	TRBD2	TRBV27	TRBJ2-1	many
TGTGCCATCAGTGAGTCTACGGCGAGCGGGGAGACCCAGTACTTC	CAISESTASGETQYF	-	TRBV10-3	TRBJ2-5	-
TGTGCCAGCAGTCCTGCCACCGGGACAGGAGAAGGCGAGCAGTACTTC	CASSPATGTGEGEQYF	TRBD1	TRBV12-3/TRBV12-4	TRBJ2-7	-
TGTGCCAGCAGCCTGGGTTTCCTGGCAGATACGCAGTATTTT	CASSLGFLADTQYF	-	TRBV7-9	TRBJ2-3	many
TGCAGTGCTAGGTTCGTTCGGGCGATAAGCTCCTACGAGCAGTACTTC	CSARFVRAISSYEQYF	-	TRBV20-1	TRBJ2-7	many
TGCAGCATCCTCGGGACTTCCAGCTCCTACGAGCAGTACTTC	CSILGTSSSYEQYF	-	TRBV29-1	TRBJ2-7	-
TGTGCCACCAGCAGGGACAGGAAGATGAACACTGAAGCTTTCTTT	CATSRDRKMNTEAFF	TRBD1	TRBV15	TRBJ1-1	-
TGTGCCAGCAGCGCCGGGGGAACCCCGGGAGGTGAAGCTTTCTTT	CASSAGGTPGGEAFF	-	TRBV9	TRBJ1-1	few
TGTGCCAGCAGTTCCACCTGGGTACCGGACGAGCAGTACTTC	CASSSTWVPDEQYF	-	TRBV27	TRBJ2-7	many
TGCAGTGCTAGAGATCCGGGAGTCGTATCCTACAATGAGCAGTTCTTC	CSARDPGVVSYNEQFF	-	TRBV20-1	TRBJ2-1	-
TGCGCCAGCAGCTTGCAAAGCTCCTACAATGAGCAGTTCTTC	CASSLQSSYNEQFF	-	TRBV5-1	TRBJ2-1	many
TGTGCCAGCAGTTACGGGTCGAATCAGCCCCAGCATTTT	CASSYGSNQPQHF	-	TRBV6-2/TRBV6-3	TRBJ1-5	many
TGTGCCAGCAGTGGTCTAGCGGGGACCTCCTACGAGCAGTACTTC	CASSGLAGTSYEQYF	TRBD2	TRBV2	TRBJ2-7	many
TGCAGCGTGGGACGAGACGGCTACACCTTC	CSVGRDGYTF	-	TRBV29-1	TRBJ1-2	many
TGTGCCTGGGAAAATCGTCAATCGCTCTACGAGCAGTACTTC	CAWENRQSLYEQYF	-	TRBV30	TRBJ2-7	many
TGTGCCAGCTCACCAGGACAGTCCCTCTACGAGCAGTACTTC	CASSPGQSLYEQYF	-	TRBV18	TRBJ2-7	many
TGTGCCAGCAGCTTGCAAGGGGGAACTAATGAAAAACTGTTTTTT	CASSLQGGTNEKLFF	-	TRBV5-8	TRBJ1-4	many
TGTGCCAGCAACGTGTGGGGCACCGGGGAGCTGTTTTTT	CASNVWGTGELFF	-	TRBV6-6	TRBJ2-2	many
TGCGCCAGCAGCCTCCAACGAACGGGACAGGGGGACACCGGGGAGCTGTTTTTT	CASSLQRTGQGDTGELFF	TRBD1	TRBV4-1	TRBJ2-2	-
TGTGCCAGCAGTTACTTTTCGGGAGGGCGTACAGATACGCAGTATTTT	CASSYFSGGRTDTQYF	TRBD2	TRBV6-5	TRBJ2-3	-
TGTGCCACCAGTGATTTGGCGACTAGCCACAATGAGCAGTTCTTC	CATSDLATSHNEQFF	TRBD2	TRBV24-1	TRBJ2-1	many
TGTGCCAGCAGCTTGGTTGCGGGGGCCACCGGGGAGCTGTTTTTT	CASSLVAGATGELFF	-	TRBV5-4	TRBJ2-2	-
TGTGCCAGCGGGCGGGGACTAGCGGGAGGGCTCGATGAGCAGTTCTTC	CASGRGLAGGLDEQFF	TRBD2	TRBV12-3/TRBV12-4	TRBJ2-1	many
TGTGCCTGGAGTGTACAATGGACCGCGGGCTTTCCTGGCTACACCTTC	CAWSVQWTAGFPGYTF	-	TRBV30	TRBJ1-2	-
TGCGCCAGCAGCTTTTTTCGGACCGGCACAGATACGCAGTATTTT	CASSFFRTGTDTQYF	-	TRBV5-1	TRBJ2-3	many
TGTGCCAGCAGTCTAAAGGTCATCACTGGCTACACCTTC	CASSLKVITGYTF	-	TRBV28	TRBJ1-2	many
TGTGCCTGGAGTGTACTAGCTTCCTACAATGAGCAGTTCTTC	CAWSVLASYNEQFF	-	TRBV30	TRBJ2-1	many
TGTGCCAGCAGCCAAGAGGGGGGCCATAATGAAAAACTGTTTTTT	CASSQEGGHNEKLFF	-	TRBV4-2	TRBJ1-4	many
TGTGCCAGCAGCCCGGACCGGGGGCAAGTCGAGCAGTACTTC	CASSPDRGQVEQYF	-	TRBV11-2	TRBJ2-7	many
TGCGCCAGCAGCTTGCTAGCGGGAGAGGCTGAGCAGTTCTTC	CASSLLAGEAEQFF	TRBD2	TRBV5-1	TRBJ2-1	many
TGTGCCAGCAGCGGACAGGGATTCACTGAAGCTTTCTTT	CASSGQGFTEAFF	TRBD1	TRBV5-4	TRBJ1-1	many
TGCGCCAGCAGCCAAGTTCCGATTGGAGCGGGAGGTAGCGAAGAGACCCAGTACTTC	CASSQVPIGAGGSEETQYF	TRBD2	TRBV4-1	TRBJ2-5	-
TGTGCCAGTAGGGAACGGCCGCTATACACAGATACGCAGTATTTT	CASRERPLYTDTQYF	-	TRBV19	TRBJ2-3	-
TGTGCCAGCAGTGAGTTAGCGGGAGAGTATGAGCAGTTCTTC	CASSELAGEYEQFF	TRBD2	TRBV6-1	TRBJ2-1	many
TGTGCCAGCAGCGTAAGCCCATCGAGGGATACGCAGTATTTT	CASSVSPSRDTQYF	-	TRBV9	TRBJ2-3	many
TGCAGTGCTAGATACCCGGGACCGTACTACGAGCAGTACTTC	CSARYPGPYYEQYF	-	TRBV20-1	TRBJ2-7	few
TGTGCCAGCAGTCCTTTAAGGGAGACCCAGTACTTC	CASSPLRETQYF	-	TRBV27	TRBJ2-5	many
TGTGCCAGCAGCGCGGGCCCTTTCTACGAGCAGTACTTC	CASSAGPFYEQYF	-	TRBV5-6	TRBJ2-7	-
TGCAGTGCTAGAGGGGTTTACGAGCAGAACTTC	CSARGVYEQNF	-	TRBV20-1	TRBJ2-7	-
TGCGCCAGCAGCCGAAATCCGGGACGGGCCGGCGAGCAGTACTTC	CASSRNPGRAGEQYF	-	TRBV5-1	TRBJ2-7	many
TGTGCCAGCAGATCCCGGGCAGGGTACACTGAAGCTTTCTTT	CASRSRAGYTEAFF	-	TRBV6-2/TRBV6-3	TRBJ1-1	many
TGTGCCAGCTCACCCCTCCCAAGGGGTGGGGCCAACGTCCTGACTTTC	CASSPLPRGGANVLTF	-	TRBV18	TRBJ2-6	-
TGTGCCAGCAGTTTAGTGGAAGAGAAGACCCAGTACTTC	CASSLVEEKTQYF	-	TRBV12-3/TRBV12-4	TRBJ2-5	many
TGCAGTGCTAGAGTTACCGGGACAGGGCTCTACGAGCAGTACTTC	CSARVTGTGLYEQYF	TRBD1	TRBV20-1	TRBJ2-7	many
TGCAGCGTTGAAGATCAAAGTGGTACGCAGTATTTT	CSVEDQSGTQYF	-	TRBV29-1	TRBJ2-3	-
TGCAGCGTGGCCTTCAGGGTTGGGAACACTGAAGCTTTCTTT	CSVAFRVGNTEAFF	-	TRBV29-1	TRBJ1-1	many
TGTGCCAGCAGTTTATGGGTTGGTTTAGTTCCTCGCACAGATACGCAGTATTTT	CASSLWVGLVPRTDTQYF	-	TRBV28	TRBJ2-3	-
TGTGCCAGCAGCCTGACGGGGGCGGGTTCTTCCATTCAGTACTTC	CASSLTGAGSSIQYF	-	TRBV12-3/TRBV12-4	TRBJ2-4	many
TGCAGTGCTAGATGGGGCCCCACAGATACGCAGTATTTT	CSARWGPTDTQYF	-	TRBV20-1	TRBJ2-3	many
TGTGCCAGCTCATTTGTTGGAGCGGGAGGGCGTTTTCAAGATACGCAGTATTTT	CASSFVGAGGRFQDTQYF	TRBD2	TRBV18	TRBJ2-3	few
TGCAGCGTCCGCGGACTAGCGGGAGGCACAGATACGCAGTATTTT	CSVRGLAGGTDTQYF	TRBD2	TRBV29-1	TRBJ2-3	many
TGTGCCAGTACCCTCTGGGTTAGCGACACCGGGGAGCTGTTTTTT	CASTLWVSDTGELFF	-	TRBV19	TRBJ2-2	many